What follows describes a single T cell receptor (beta chain). These data belong to a study of shared clonotypes between healthy human individuals. Assay used: immunoSEQ multiplex PCR; TCRdb lists only in-frame clones, some missing. The data hold 2 million to 2.5 million clones, with about 92% observed a single time. V dropped 5 bases and J dropped 0 bases, with 11 bases sitting between them. The CDR3 is 15 amino acids. CDR1 is SGHAT, CDR2 FQDESV, per germline (reference sequence). The specimen was naive CD4+ T cells from PBMCs. Subset denoted: CD45RA+ positively selected. This receptor was obtained from a man aged 18 to 35 in good health. Some clones in this sample may be carry-over from other donors' samples. This chain joins TRBV11-1 and TRBJ2-1, with TRBD2 as a possible D gene (6 bases). The CDR3 here is CASSDPGGSYNEQFF. For the CDR3, the DNA is TGTGCCAGCAGCGACCCCGGGGGCTCCTACAATGAGCAGTTCTTC.